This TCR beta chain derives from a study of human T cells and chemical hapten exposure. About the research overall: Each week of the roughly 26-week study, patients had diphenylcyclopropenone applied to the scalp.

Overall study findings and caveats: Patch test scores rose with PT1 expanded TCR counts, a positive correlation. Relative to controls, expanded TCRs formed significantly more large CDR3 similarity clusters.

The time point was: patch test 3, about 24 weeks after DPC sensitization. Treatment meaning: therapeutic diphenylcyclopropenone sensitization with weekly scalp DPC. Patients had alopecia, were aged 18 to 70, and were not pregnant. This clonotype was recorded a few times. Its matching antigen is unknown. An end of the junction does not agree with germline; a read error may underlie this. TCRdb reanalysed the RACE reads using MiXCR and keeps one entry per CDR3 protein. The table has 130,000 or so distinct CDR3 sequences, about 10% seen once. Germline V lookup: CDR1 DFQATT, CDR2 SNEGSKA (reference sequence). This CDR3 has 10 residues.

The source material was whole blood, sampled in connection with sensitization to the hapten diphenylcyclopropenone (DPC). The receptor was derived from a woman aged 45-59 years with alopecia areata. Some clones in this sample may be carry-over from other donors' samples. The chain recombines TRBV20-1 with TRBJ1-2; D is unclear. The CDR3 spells CSARAEAGAF. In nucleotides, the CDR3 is TGCAGTGCTAGAGCGGAGGCGGGTGCCTTC.